This T cell receptor (beta chain) was observed in a study of T cells in Graves' hyperthyroidism and ophthalmopathy (dated by TCRdb to between 2017 and 2020). About the full investigation: Peripheral blood samples were taken at the time of initial diagnosis, prior to any treatment. To identify TCR V-J signatures that set the groups apart, the researchers used a discovery cohort of 90 to 100 patients, made up of under 45 with Graves' ophthalmopathy and some 58 with stable Graves' hyperthyroidism. An independent validation cohort of fewer than 20 hyperthyroidism patients and 17 patients who later progressed to ophthalmopathy tested prospective prediction of ophthalmopathy. For training and testing, the approximately 92 patients in the discovery cohort were randomly divided in a 7:3 ratio. In addition, the study compared T-cell repertoires in thyroid tissue and in blood from 6 or 7 Graves' hyperthyroidism patients. After sampling, hyperthyroidism patients received methimazole starting at 30 mg daily, and ophthalmopathy patients received high-dose intravenous methylprednisolone. TCR Vbeta CDR3 sequencing of 135 peripheral blood samples (fewer than 45 ophthalmopathy, 75 to 80 hyperthyroidism and approximately 17 progressor patients) is reported in the paper.

This clonotype showed up many times. Its antigen remains undetermined. No qualities accompany the bases; no much larger clone lies one base away. The CDR3 measures 13 amino acids from cysteine to phenylalanine. The DNA shown is the 39-base CDR3, in frame from base 1. The trim is 0 bases for V and 4 bases for J, with a gap of 6 bases between the germline ends. The germline V gene supplies CDR1 MNHEY and CDR2 SVGAGI. A patient counted as having stable Graves' hyperthyroidism if no progression to ophthalmopathy occurred over 18 months of follow-up. The hyperthyroidism patients were between 18 and 65 years old and newly diagnosed, with a disease duration of less than 2 months. Patients with uncontrolled infections, other autoimmune diseases, pregnancy or lactation were excluded. Diagnoses were based on clinical symptoms, serum thyroxine and TRAb, thyroid ultrasound and orbital computed tomography. PBMCs were separated from about 10 ml of fresh peripheral blood using Ficoll-Paque density gradient centrifugation. Total RNA was extracted using Trizol reagent, and RNA quality was assessed on an Agilent 2100 Bioanalyzer.

TCR beta CDR3 regions were amplified from RNA transcripts. The first round of RT-PCR for the TCR CDR3 was performed with the HTBI primer set and the Qiagen OneStep RT-PCR kit. Libraries were constructed in a second round of multiplex PCR, after which size selection and purification were performed. Paired-end sequencing of the libraries was performed with 100 bp reads on an Illumina HiSeq2000. Turning to the authors' computational methods: SOAPnuke was used to process the raw data, removing reads that contained adapters or uncalled bases, had a mean Phred below 15, or lacked an exact match to the constant primer or identifier. High-quality paired reads were merged using COPE v1.2.5, and each unique nucleotide sequence was defined as a clonotype. Clonotypes were aligned to IMGT TRBV, TRBD and TRBJ reference segments using MiTCR v1.1. The analysis was restricted to V-J combinations with a frequency above 0.0001, which together covered 98% to 99.2% of the repertoires. The TCS score was defined as F50 (clonal expansion) divided by E x V (chaos), with BLOSUM62-based TCRdist calculated between CDR3 peptides within each V-J. Welch's t-statistics and random forest reduced around 550 V-J features to about 13, which were used in a naive Bayes classifier (R e1071). TCRdb applied fastp at Q25 and MiXCR to the public reads, then kept only in-frame beta chains. Each entry is one CDR3 protein sequence, shown with its most common DNA and genes. TCRdb, rather than the study authors, made the V and J calls. Here the sample has hundreds of thousands of distinct CDR3 sequences; 15% to 18% occur a single time. The biggest ten clones account for around an eighth of the sample.

Points the paper makes about the study in general: A model built on a 13 V-J signature distinguished ophthalmopathy from stable hyperthyroidism, reaching 85% to 90% sensitivity and approximately 81% specificity in cross-validation and 80%/75% in testing. No statistical method was used to fix the sample size in advance, and group allocation was not hidden from the investigators. In validation, the model predicted progression to ophthalmopathy with over 60% sensitivity and approximately 74% specificity, a median of 6.5 months before onset. Most expanded thyroid clonotypes (frequency above 0.001) were also detected in blood, suggesting blood repertoires may reflect thyroid immune responses.

Sequencing used blood. The TCR comes from a woman aged 18-29 years with Graves' hyperthyroidism. Recombination joined TRBV6-5 with TRBJ1-1, with the D gene uncertain. The CDR3 sequence is CASSYSRGTEAFF. Here is the DNA: TGTGCCAGCAGTTACTCCCGGGGCACTGAAGCTTTCTTT.